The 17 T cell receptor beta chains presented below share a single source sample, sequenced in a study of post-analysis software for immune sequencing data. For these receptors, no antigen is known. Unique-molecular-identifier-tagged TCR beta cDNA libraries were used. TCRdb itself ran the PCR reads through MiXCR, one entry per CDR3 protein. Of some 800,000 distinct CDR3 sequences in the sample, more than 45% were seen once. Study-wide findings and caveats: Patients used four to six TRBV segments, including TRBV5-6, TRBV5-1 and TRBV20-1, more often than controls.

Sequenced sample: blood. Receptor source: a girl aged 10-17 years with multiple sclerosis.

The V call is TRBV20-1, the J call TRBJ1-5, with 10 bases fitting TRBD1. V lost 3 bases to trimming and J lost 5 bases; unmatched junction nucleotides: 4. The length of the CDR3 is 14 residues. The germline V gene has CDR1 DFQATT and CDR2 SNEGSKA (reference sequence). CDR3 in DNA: TGCAGTGCTAGCCCTGGACAGGGGGATCAGCCCCAGCATTTT. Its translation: CSASPGQGDQPQHF.

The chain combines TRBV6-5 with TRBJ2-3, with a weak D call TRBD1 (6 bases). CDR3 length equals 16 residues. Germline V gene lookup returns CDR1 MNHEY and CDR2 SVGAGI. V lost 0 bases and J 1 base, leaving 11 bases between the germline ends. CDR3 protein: CASSYSPGVGTDTQYF. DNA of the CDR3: TGTGCCAGCAGTTACTCACCAGGGGTCGGCACAGATACGCAGTATTTT.

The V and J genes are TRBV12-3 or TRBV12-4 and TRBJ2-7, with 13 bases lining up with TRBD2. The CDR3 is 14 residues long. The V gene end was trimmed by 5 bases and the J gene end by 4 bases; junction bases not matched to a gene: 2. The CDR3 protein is CASSGLAGVYEQYF. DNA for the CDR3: TGTGCCAGCAGTGGACTAGCGGGAGTGTACGAGCAGTACTTC.

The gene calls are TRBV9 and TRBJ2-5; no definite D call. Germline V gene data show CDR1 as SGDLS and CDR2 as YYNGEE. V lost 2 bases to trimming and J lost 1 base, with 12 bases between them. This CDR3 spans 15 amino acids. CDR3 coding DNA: TGTGCCAGCAGCGTCCCCGACGGGTCCCAAGAGACCCAGTACTTC. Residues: CASSVPDGSQETQYF.

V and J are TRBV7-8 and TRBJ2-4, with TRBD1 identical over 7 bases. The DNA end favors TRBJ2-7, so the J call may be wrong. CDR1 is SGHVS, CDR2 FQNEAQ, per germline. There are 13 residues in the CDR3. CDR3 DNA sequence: TGTGCCAGCAGCTCAAGGACAGGAGACGAGCAGTACTTC. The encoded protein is CASSSRTGDEQYF.

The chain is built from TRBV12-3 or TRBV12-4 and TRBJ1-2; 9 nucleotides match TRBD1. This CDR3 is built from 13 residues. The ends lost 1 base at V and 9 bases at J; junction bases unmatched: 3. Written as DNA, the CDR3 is TGTGCCAGCAGTTTAGAGGGGACAGGGAGCTACACCTTC. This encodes CASSLEGTGSYTF.

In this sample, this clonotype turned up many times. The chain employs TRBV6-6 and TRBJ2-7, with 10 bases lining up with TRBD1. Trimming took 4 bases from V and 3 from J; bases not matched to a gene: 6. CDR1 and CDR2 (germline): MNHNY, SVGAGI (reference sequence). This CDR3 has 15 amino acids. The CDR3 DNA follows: TGTGCCAGCAGTTCCCCAGACAGGGGGCTCTACGAGCAGTACTTC. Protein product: CASSSPDRGLYEQYF.

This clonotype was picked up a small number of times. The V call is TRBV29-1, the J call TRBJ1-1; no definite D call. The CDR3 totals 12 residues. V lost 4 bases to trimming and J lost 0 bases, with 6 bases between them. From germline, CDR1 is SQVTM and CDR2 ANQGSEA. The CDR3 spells CSVGRMNTEAFF. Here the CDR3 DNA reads TGCAGCGTTGGGAGGATGAACACTGAAGCTTTCTTT. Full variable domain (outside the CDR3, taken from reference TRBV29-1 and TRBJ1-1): SAVISQKPSRDICQRGTSLTIQCQVDSQVTMMFWYRQQPGQSLTLIATANQGSEATYESGFVIDKFPISRPNLTFSTLTVSNMSPEDSSIYLCSVGRMNTEAFFGQGTRLTVV.

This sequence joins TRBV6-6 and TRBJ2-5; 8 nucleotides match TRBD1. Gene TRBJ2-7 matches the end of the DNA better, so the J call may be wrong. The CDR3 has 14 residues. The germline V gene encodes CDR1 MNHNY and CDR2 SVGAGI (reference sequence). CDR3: CASSSGDRPYEQYF. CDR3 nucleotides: TGTGCCAGCAGTTCGGGGGACAGGCCCTACGAGCAGTACTTC.

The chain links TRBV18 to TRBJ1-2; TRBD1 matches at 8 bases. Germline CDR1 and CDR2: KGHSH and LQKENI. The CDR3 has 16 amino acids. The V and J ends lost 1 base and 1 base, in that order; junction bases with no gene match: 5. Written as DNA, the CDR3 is TGTGCCAGCTCACCACTCGACAGGGGAAGTAACTATGGCTACACCTTC. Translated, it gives CASSPLDRGSNYGYTF. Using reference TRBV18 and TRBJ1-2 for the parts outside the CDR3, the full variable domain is NAGVMQNPRHLVRRRGQEARLRCSPMKGHSHVYWYRQLPEEGLKFMVYLQKENIIDESGMPKERFSAEFPKEGPSILRIQQVVRGDSAAYFCASSPLDRGSNYGYTFGSGTRLTVV.

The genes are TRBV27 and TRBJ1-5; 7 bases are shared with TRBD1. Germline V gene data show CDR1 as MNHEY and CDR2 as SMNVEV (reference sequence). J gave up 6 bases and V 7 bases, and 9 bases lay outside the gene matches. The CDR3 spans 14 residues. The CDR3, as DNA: TGTGCCAGCATGCCGACAGGGTCCGGTCAGCCCCAGCATTTT. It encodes CASMPTGSGQPQHF.

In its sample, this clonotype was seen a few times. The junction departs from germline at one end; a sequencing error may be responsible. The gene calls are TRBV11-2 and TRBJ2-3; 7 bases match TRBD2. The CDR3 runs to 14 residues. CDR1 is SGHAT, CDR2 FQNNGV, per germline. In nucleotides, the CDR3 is TGTGCCAGCAGCAATGGCGGGAGCAGAGATACGCAGTATTTT. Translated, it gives CASSNGGSRDTQYF.

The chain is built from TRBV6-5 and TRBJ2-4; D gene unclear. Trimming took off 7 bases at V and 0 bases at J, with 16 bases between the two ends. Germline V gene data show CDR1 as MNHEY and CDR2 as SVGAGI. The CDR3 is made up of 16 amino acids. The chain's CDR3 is CASTSTSSLAKNIQYF. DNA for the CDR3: TGTGCCAGCACTTCTACGAGCTCCCTAGCCAAAAACATTCAGTACTTC.

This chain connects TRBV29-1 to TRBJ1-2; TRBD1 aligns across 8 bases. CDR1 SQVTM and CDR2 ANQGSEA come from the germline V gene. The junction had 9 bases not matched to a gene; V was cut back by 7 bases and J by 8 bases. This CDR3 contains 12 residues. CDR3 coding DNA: TGCAGCGGAAGACAGGGGATGGGGGGCTACACCTTC. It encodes CSGRQGMGGYTF.

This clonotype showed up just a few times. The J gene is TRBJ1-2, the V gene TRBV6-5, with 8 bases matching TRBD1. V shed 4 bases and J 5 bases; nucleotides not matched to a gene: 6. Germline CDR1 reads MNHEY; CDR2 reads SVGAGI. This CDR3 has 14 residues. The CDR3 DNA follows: TGTGCCAGCAGTTCCCCAGGGGGCGCGTATGGCTACACCTTC. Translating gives CASSSPGGAYGYTF.

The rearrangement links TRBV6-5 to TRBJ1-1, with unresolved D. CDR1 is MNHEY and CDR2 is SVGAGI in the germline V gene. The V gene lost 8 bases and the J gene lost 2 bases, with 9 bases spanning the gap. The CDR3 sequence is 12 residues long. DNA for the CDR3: TGTGCCAGCGCAGGTACTAACACTGAAGCTTTCTTT. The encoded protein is CASAGTNTEAFF.

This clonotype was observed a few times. The CDR3 nucleotides are TGCAGTGCTCTAACTAGCGGGCGGCGGGAGCAGTACTTC. Translating gives CSALTSGRREQYF. The V call is TRBV20-1, the J call TRBJ2-7; 9 nucleotides align to TRBD2. The CDR3 consists of 13 residues. CDR1 and CDR2 (germline): DFQATT, SNEGSKA (reference sequence). V was clipped by 5 bases and J by 7 bases; unmatched bases: 9.